This TCR beta chain appears in the sequencing data of a study of T cell changes during pregnancy in multiple sclerosis (dated by TCRdb to the late 2010s). Regarding the research as a whole: Changes in the T cell repertoire over the course of pregnancy were examined in this study in women with multiple sclerosis.

For this clone: The antigen it recognizes is unknown. The record has no base qualities; no much larger clone is one base away.

The receptor library was made with the immunoSEQ multiplex PCR assay. In TCRdb, the immuneACCESS table is reduced to in-frame sequences with V and J assigned. These tables do not hold every clone; where another copy was compared, an unresolved V gene accounts for under half, and the others remain unexplained. The sample table records about 50,000 clones; approximately 90% of these occur just once. The ten top clones hold approximately 0.4% of the sample. V is clipped by 5 bases and J by 0 bases, and the sequence between their germline boundaries is 10 bases long. Measured from the cysteine to the phenylalanine, the CDR3 is 14 residues long. Only the CDR3 region is kept as DNA, spanning 42 bases read in frame from base 1. The germline V gene (reference sequence) gives CDR1 as LNHDA and CDR2 as SQIVND.

The rearranged segments are TRBV19 and TRBJ1-2, with no confident D gene call. The clonotype was recovered from a female donor with multiple sclerosis, enrolled in a pregnancy study. The specimen was CD4+ T cells from peripheral blood mononuclear cells, collected before pregnancy. The CDR3 here reads CASSSPRTNYGYTF. The DNA sequence is given as TGTGCCAGTAGTTCTCCCAGAACTAACTATGGCTACACCTTC.